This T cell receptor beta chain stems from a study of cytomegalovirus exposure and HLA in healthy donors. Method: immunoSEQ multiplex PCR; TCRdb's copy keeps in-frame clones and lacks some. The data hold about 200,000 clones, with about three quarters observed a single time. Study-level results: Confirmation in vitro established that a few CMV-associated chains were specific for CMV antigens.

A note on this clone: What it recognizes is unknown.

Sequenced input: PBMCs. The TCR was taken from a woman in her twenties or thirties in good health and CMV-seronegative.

This CDR3 is CASSSPQGTELFF. DNA for the CDR3: TGTGCCAGCAGCTCTCCACAGGGGACGGAGCTGTTTTTT. The chain is built from TRBV7-3 and TRBJ2-2; 7 bases map to TRBD1. Germline V gene lookup returns CDR1 SGHTA and CDR2 FQGTGA. The CDR3 consists of 13 residues. V was clipped by 4 bases and J by 10 bases; unmatched bases: 6.